Listed below are T cell receptor beta chains from one sample, sequenced in a study of blood T cell repertoires in COVID-19. Here immunoSEQ multiplex PCR was the method, and the copy in TCRdb shows in-frame clones only, minus some. Seen here are fewer than 350,000 clones, 89% observed once, and the top ten hold approximately 1.5%. The source material was PBMCs or T cells enriched from blood (not recorded which). These receptors were taken from a woman aged 40 to 50 who had recovered from COVID-19. Each CDR3 is given with its conserved first and last residue. Each record gives: J gene, clone size, V gene, CDR3 protein. Size is stated for part of the rows, as once, few or many counts, or as a class when the clone is expanded.

j_gene: TRBJ1-1; abundance: .; v_gene: TRBV9; CDR3aa: CASSVSGGTEAFF
j_gene: TRBJ1-1; abundance: .; v_gene: TRBV10-3; CDR3aa: CAISAETGYTEAFF
j_gene: TRBJ2-2; abundance: .; v_gene: TRBV9; CDR3aa: CASSVGLAGATGELFF
j_gene: TRBJ1-2; abundance: .; v_gene: TRBV4-2; CDR3aa: CASSQDRRTGYGYTF
j_gene: TRBJ1-1; abundance: .; v_gene: TRBV7-2; CDR3aa: CASSFAGTGVGTEAFF
j_gene: TRBJ2-3; abundance: .; v_gene: TRBV19; CDR3aa: CASSITQFPDTQYF
j_gene: TRBJ1-2; abundance: .; v_gene: TRBV11-2; CDR3aa: CASSSPGGSYGYTF
j_gene: TRBJ1-1; abundance: .; v_gene: TRBV3-1/TRBV3-2; CDR3aa: CASRRTGGEAFF
j_gene: TRBJ2-7; abundance: .; v_gene: TRBV9; CDR3aa: CASSRDSLGAYEQYF
j_gene: TRBJ2-7; abundance: .; v_gene: TRBV14; CDR3aa: CASSQSTVPYEQYF
j_gene: TRBJ1-4; abundance: .; v_gene: TRBV5-1; CDR3aa: CASSLGQGLTNEKLFF
j_gene: TRBJ1-2; abundance: .; v_gene: TRBV7-9; CDR3aa: CASSSQSNYGYTF
j_gene: TRBJ1-2; abundance: once; v_gene: TRBV9; CDR3aa: CASSVGLYGYTF
j_gene: TRBJ2-1; abundance: .; v_gene: TRBV5-1; CDR3aa: CASSIKRTSGTLDEQFF
j_gene: TRBJ1-2; abundance: .; v_gene: TRBV18; CDR3aa: CASSPGQNYGYTF
j_gene: TRBJ2-7; abundance: .; v_gene: TRBV5-8; CDR3aa: CASSLHRYEQYF
j_gene: TRBJ1-2; abundance: .; v_gene: TRBV5-4; CDR3aa: CASSLTGALDGYTF
j_gene: TRBJ1-2; abundance: .; v_gene: TRBV6-5; CDR3aa: CASKDGQGVTHTF
j_gene: TRBJ1-1; abundance: few; v_gene: TRBV5-1; CDR3aa: CASSWGQGVPEAFF
j_gene: TRBJ1-5; abundance: .; v_gene: TRBV7-6; CDR3aa: CASSTQGNQPQHF
j_gene: TRBJ2-2; abundance: once; v_gene: TRBV7-2; CDR3aa: CASSPRDRANGELFF
j_gene: TRBJ2-1; abundance: .; v_gene: TRBV5-4; CDR3aa: CASALGRRGYYNEQFF
j_gene: TRBJ1-2; abundance: .; v_gene: TRBV5-1; CDR3aa: CASSHGQSLTNYGYTF
j_gene: TRBJ1-1; abundance: .; v_gene: TRBV20-1; CDR3aa: CSAFPEGGAFF
j_gene: TRBJ1-4; abundance: .; v_gene: TRBV11-2; CDR3aa: CASRHVTDEKLFF
j_gene: TRBJ1-1; abundance: .; v_gene: TRBV7-2; CDR3aa: CASSLHRVMNTEAFF
j_gene: TRBJ2-7; abundance: .; v_gene: TRBV6-5; CDR3aa: CASRRVQGANEQYF
j_gene: TRBJ1-3; abundance: .; v_gene: TRBV5-1; CDR3aa: CASSSAPGNTIYF
j_gene: TRBJ2-3; abundance: once; v_gene: TRBV19; CDR3aa: CASSVRDRRGTDTQYF
j_gene: TRBJ1-2; abundance: once; v_gene: TRBV19; CDR3aa: CASNLSGQGPYGYTF
j_gene: TRBJ1-1; abundance: .; v_gene: TRBV2; CDR3aa: CASTRFLGEAFF
j_gene: TRBJ1-1; abundance: .; v_gene: TRBV11-3; CDR3aa: CASSGRTGAILGAEAFF
j_gene: TRBJ1-1; abundance: .; v_gene: TRBV18; CDR3aa: CASSPDRGLWTEAFF
j_gene: TRBJ1-3; abundance: .; v_gene: TRBV19; CDR3aa: CASLKDRSGNTIYF
j_gene: TRBJ1-1; abundance: .; v_gene: TRBV6-2/TRBV6-3; CDR3aa: CASSYEGTGTSRTEAFF
j_gene: TRBJ2-5; abundance: .; v_gene: TRBV5-4; CDR3aa: CASSLQLAGGGETQYF
j_gene: TRBJ2-1; abundance: .; v_gene: TRBV6-5; CDR3aa: CASNNRGYNEQFF
j_gene: TRBJ1-2; abundance: .; v_gene: TRBV4-1; CDR3aa: CASSQVEGGRSYGYTF
j_gene: TRBJ2-1; abundance: .; v_gene: TRBV7-9; CDR3aa: CASSYMTSGRNEQFF
j_gene: TRBJ1-2; abundance: few; v_gene: TRBV4-1; CDR3aa: CASSFRGGFASGYTF
j_gene: TRBJ2-7; abundance: .; v_gene: TRBV10-3; CDR3aa: CAISPTGTSGYEQYF
j_gene: TRBJ1-1; abundance: .; v_gene: TRBV7-2; CDR3aa: CASSPFGQVTLNTEAFF
j_gene: TRBJ2-4; abundance: once; v_gene: TRBV7-9; CDR3aa: CASSLGGQGRAKNIQYF
j_gene: TRBJ1-6; abundance: .; v_gene: TRBV7-2; CDR3aa: CASSPTGFVSPLHF
j_gene: TRBJ1-2; abundance: .; v_gene: TRBV5-1; CDR3aa: CASSLVRGIHYGYTF
j_gene: TRBJ2-7; abundance: .; v_gene: TRBV6-2/TRBV6-3; CDR3aa: CASSERGGQGATEQYF
j_gene: TRBJ2-1; abundance: .; v_gene: TRBV7-7; CDR3aa: CASSPHGLKNEQFF
j_gene: TRBJ2-7; abundance: .; v_gene: TRBV5-4; CDR3aa: CASSRKGLAGPYEQYF
j_gene: TRBJ1-2; abundance: .; v_gene: TRBV4-1; CDR3aa: CASSQGILGQGASNYGYTF
j_gene: TRBJ1-2; abundance: once; v_gene: TRBV5-1; CDR3aa: CASSYRDRGAEGYTF
j_gene: TRBJ1-1; abundance: .; v_gene: TRBV19; CDR3aa: CASSIRGGNRGTEAFF
j_gene: TRBJ2-1; abundance: once; v_gene: TRBV7-2; CDR3aa: CASSLVSDFSYNEQFF
j_gene: TRBJ1-1; abundance: .; v_gene: TRBV7-2; CDR3aa: CASSANTYGTEAFF
j_gene: TRBJ1-2; abundance: once; v_gene: TRBV6-1; CDR3aa: CASSEADGTGFSYTF
j_gene: TRBJ1-1; abundance: .; v_gene: TRBV19; CDR3aa: CASSNRGTEAFF
j_gene: TRBJ2-7; abundance: .; v_gene: TRBV7-9; CDR3aa: CASSLGRGLPYEQYF
j_gene: TRBJ2-7; abundance: .; v_gene: TRBV7-9; CDR3aa: CASSLVPNEQYF
j_gene: TRBJ2-5; abundance: .; v_gene: TRBV29-1; CDR3aa: CSARTSGPETQYF
j_gene: TRBJ2-1; abundance: .; v_gene: TRBV29-1; CDR3aa: CSGAATLGNEQFF
j_gene: TRBJ2-7; abundance: .; v_gene: TRBV18; CDR3aa: CASSPLAGASYEQYF